Listed here is a single T cell receptor beta chain. Its antigen remains unidentified. No base-level quality is on record; no much larger clone is a single base apart. This sample is part of a study of response to subunit inactivated influenza vaccine (dated by TCRdb to the late 2010s). For context, the study as a whole: To follow how T cells responded to a trivalent subunit inactivated influenza vaccine, the researchers relied on deep quantitative profiling of the T cell receptor repertoire.

V is shortened by 3 bases, J by 5 bases, and the region joining them spans 11 bases. Taken from the germline V gene, the CDR1 and CDR2 loops are SGHRS and YFSETQ. The CDR3 contains 13 residues, cysteine and phenylalanine counted. Only the CDR3 DNA is retained, 39 bases long and in frame from the first base. Library prep was done by RT-PCR. Reads for this sample came from an Illumina HiSeq 2500. TCRdb reanalyzed the raw reads on its own, using fastp at Q25 for trimming and MiXCR for clone calling, and kept in-frame beta chains. Each entry merges the rows of one CDR3 protein and shows their most common DNA and genes. The table for this sample lists roughly 670,000 distinct CDR3 sequences; 11% to 15% of them were counted only once. The ten most abundant clones make up less than 9% of the sample. Results the study describes overall, beyond this receptor: The authors proposed that each seasonal influenza vaccination may bring in only a limited number of new T cells.

The rearrangement combines TRBV5-1 with TRBJ2-5; no D gene call is confident. This clonotype was obtained from a man aged 50 to 60 who received an inactivated influenza vaccine. Donor details come from another sample of the same person, matched by shared clones. The starting material was PBMCs from blood, obtained around 15 days before vaccination. The sequence in DNA is TGCGCCAGCAGCTCGTATGGAACGGAGACCCAGTACTTC. Its protein product is CASSSYGTETQYF.